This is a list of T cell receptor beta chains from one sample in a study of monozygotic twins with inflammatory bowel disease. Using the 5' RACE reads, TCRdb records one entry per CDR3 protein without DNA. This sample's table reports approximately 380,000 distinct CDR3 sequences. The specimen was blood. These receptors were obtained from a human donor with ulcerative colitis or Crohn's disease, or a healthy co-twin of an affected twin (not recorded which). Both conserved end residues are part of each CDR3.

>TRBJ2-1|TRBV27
CASRAFREAPAEQFF
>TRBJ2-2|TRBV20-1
CSARRAGAGGELFF
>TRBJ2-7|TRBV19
CASSIVGVSSYEQYF
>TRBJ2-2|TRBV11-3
CASSLDGYYTGELFF
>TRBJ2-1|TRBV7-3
CASSFQAGPDEQFF
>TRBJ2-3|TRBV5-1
CASSGQGPVSDTQYF
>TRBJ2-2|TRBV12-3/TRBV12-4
CASSQIQGLLNTGELFF
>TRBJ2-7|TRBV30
CAWKWWDRSYEQYF
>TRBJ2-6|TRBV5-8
CASSLYLSGANVLTF
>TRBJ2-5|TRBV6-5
CASSYGEGLETQYF
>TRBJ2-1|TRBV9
CASSGSNRGSYNEQFF
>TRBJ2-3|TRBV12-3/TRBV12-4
CASRNSAADTQYF
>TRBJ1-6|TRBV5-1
CASSSTGQINSPLHF
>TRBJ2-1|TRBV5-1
CASSSNYNEQFF
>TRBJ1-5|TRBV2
CASSENDGNQPQHF
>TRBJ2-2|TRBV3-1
CASSQDKAVEKNTGELFF
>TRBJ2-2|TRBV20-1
CSASPVVTGELFF
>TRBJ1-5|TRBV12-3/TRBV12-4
CASSSQATRSQPQHF
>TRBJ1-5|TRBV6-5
CASSFSQTNQPQHF
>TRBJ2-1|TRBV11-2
CASSSPWGTGGREQFF
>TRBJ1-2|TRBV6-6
CASSPYRGYTF
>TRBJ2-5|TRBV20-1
CSARDAGTVQETQYF
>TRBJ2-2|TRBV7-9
CASSSSGSAGELFF
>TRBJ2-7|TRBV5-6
CASSSGTSGFYEQYF
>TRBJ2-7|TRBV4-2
CASSQERVVPGQDAYEQYF
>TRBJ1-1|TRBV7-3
CASSPRPHTEAFF
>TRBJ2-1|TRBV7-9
CASSWSSLSYNEQFF
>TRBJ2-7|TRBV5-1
CASSETGRLYEQYF
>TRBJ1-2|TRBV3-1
CASSQPGRADYGYTF
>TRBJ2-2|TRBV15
CATSRVTLTSPNTGELFF
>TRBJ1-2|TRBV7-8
CASSLGSGGPGSYGYTF
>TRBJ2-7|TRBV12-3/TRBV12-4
CASSLGGSYEQYF
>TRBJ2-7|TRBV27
CASSSGLVVEQYF
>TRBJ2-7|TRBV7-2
CASREGATYEQYF
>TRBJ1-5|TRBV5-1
CASSLDGVSNQPQHF
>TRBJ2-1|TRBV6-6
CASSADYNEQFF
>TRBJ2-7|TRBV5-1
CASSLIAGQFYEQYF
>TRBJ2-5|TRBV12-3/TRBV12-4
CASSPFGARETQYF
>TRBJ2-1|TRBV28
CASSLGSGGGHEQFF
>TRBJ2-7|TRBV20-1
CSASIGTGTYEQYF
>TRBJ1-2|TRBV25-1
CASREGPYGYTF
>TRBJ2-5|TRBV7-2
CASSSNTGVGETQYF
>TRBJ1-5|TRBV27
CASSLDRALQPQHF
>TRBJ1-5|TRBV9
CASRHETFDQPQHF
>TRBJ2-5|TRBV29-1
CSVGGGETQYF
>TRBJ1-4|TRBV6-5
CASSSYQTGGDEKLFF
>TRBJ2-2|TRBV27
CASSLQQGTVGELFF
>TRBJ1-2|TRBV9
CASSVVGTNYGYTF
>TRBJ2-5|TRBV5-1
CASSSGTGEALETQYF
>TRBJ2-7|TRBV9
CASSVDEMGFYEQYF
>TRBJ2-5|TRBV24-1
CATSDSGTGPRGTQYF